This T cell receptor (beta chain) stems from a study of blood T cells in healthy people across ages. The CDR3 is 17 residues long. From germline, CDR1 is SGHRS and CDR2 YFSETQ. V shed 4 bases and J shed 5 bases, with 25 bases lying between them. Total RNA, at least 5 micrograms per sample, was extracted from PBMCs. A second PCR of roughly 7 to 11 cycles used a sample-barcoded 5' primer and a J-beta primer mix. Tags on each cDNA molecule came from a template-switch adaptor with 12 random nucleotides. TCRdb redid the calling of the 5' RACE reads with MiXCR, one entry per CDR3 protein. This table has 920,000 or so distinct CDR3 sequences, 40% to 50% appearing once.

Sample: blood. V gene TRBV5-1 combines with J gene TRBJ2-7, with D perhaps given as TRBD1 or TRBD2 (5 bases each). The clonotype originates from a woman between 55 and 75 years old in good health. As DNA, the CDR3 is TGCGCCAGCAGCCCCGCTAGGGGACGGACTCCCCCCCACGAGCAGTACTTC. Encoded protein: CASSPARGRTPPHEQYF.